This T cell receptor beta chain is drawn from a study of T cell responses to AZD1222 COVID-19 vaccine. General study points: Repertoires were obtained only post-peak T cell response. Distributed over spike, vaccine-associated CD4 TCRs predominated at 160-218 and 743-854.

Per germline, CDR1 MDHEN and CDR2 SYDVKM. The CDR3 contains 16 residues. V was pared by 6 bases and J by 0 bases, with 18 bases between. TCRdb keeps only in-frame clones here, not all; method: immunoSEQ multiplex PCR. Counted here are about 99,000 clones, roughly 88% occurring once; the ten biggest clones make up 7% to 10%. In regard to this clone: Its antigen is still unknown.

This TCR derives from an adult in good health. The chain employs TRBV28 and TRBJ2-7, with unresolved D. Specimen: peripheral blood, collected on day 0 of AZD1222 vaccination. CDR3 in DNA: TGTGCCAGCAGCTCAAATCTGCCACGCGTCTCCTACGAGCAGTACTTC. Its protein product is CASSSNLPRVSYEQYF.